The 8 T cell receptor beta chains below come from one sample, sequenced in a study of T cells in Graves' hyperthyroidism and ophthalmopathy. The CDR3 regions of TCR beta were amplified from RNA transcripts. The TCR CDR3 first-round RT-PCR relied on the HTBI primer set. TCRdb processed the multiplex PCR reads anew with MiXCR; each CDR3 protein has one entry. This sample yields approximately 480,000 distinct CDR3 sequences, of which less than 25% are seen a single time; about 25% belongs to the top ten. Sample: blood. Receptor source: a man aged 18 to 30 with Graves' hyperthyroidism.

This clonotype was detected ten times or more. The V gene is TRBV12-3 or TRBV12-4, the J gene TRBJ1-1; TRBD1 matches at 7 bases. This CDR3 is 13 amino acids long. With 6 bases clipped from V and 6 bases from J, the junction kept 7 bases outside the gene matches. CDR3 residues: CASRPGQASEAFF. The CDR3 coding sequence is TGTGCCAGCAGACCCGGACAGGCTTCTGAAGCTTTCTTT.

There are many counts of this clonotype. The rearrangement links TRBV12-5 to TRBJ1-1; D gene uncertain. This CDR3 is 16 amino acids long. CDR1 and CDR2 (germline): LGHNT, FRNRAP. Trimming stripped 3 bases from V and 1 base from J, with 15 bases between. The CDR3 loop reads CASGFARAAQNTEAFF. The CDR3 nucleotides are TGTGCTAGTGGTTTCGCACGGGCAGCGCAGAACACTGAAGCTTTCTTT.

This clonotype was recorded at least ten times. The chain joins TRBV30 to TRBJ1-1, with D perhaps matching TRBD1 (5 bases). The CDR3 is 15 residues long. CDR1 and CDR2 (germline): GTSNPN, SVGIG (reference sequence). The V and J ends lost 4 bases and 8 bases respectively, with 23 bases between them. CDR3 sequence: CAWKQVFSRSTEAFF. The CDR3 DNA reads as TGTGCCTGGAAACAGGTTTTCAGTAGAAGTACGGAAGCTTTCTTT.

The sample holds many counts of this clonotype. The V call is TRBV19, the J call TRBJ1-2; TRBD1 matches 8 bases. The length of the CDR3 is 14 residues. The germline gives CDR1 LNHDA, CDR2 SQIVND (reference sequence). The J segment lost 3 bases and the V segment lost 9 bases, leaving 9 bases of the junction unmatched. The DNA of the CDR3 is TGTGCCAGCCACCTCAGGGGGCGTTACTATGGCTACACCTTC. This translates into CASHLRGRYYGYTF.

In its sample, this clonotype was seen many times. The chain is built from TRBV27 and TRBJ1-1, with 8 bases aligning to TRBD1. The CDR3 loop spans 13 amino acids. The germline CDR1 and CDR2 sequences are MNHEY and SMNVEV (reference sequence). Germline trimming cut 1 base from V and 9 bases from J; bases unmatched to any gene: 4. CDR3 sequence (DNA): TGTGCCAGCAGTTTATTGTCAGGGGGCAAAGCTTTCTTT. It codes for CASSLLSGGKAFF.

This clonotype has at least ten counts. The CDR3 nucleotides are TGTGCCAGTACGAGGACAGAGGGCTACACCTTC. Protein product: CASTRTEGYTF. The chain combines TRBV12-3 or TRBV12-4 with TRBJ1-2, with D perhaps matching TRBD1 (6 bases). The CDR3 runs 11 residues. The V end lost 9 bases, the J end lost 8 bases, and 13 bases lay between the germline ends.

This clonotype has just a few counts. This rearrangement joins TRBV7-9 to TRBJ1-1; D is ambiguous. CDR1 is SEHNR, CDR2 FQNEAQ, per germline (reference sequence). V lost 2 bases and J 0 bases, leaving 7 bases between the germline ends. The CDR3 is 14 amino acids. CDR3: CASSLLTVNTEAFF. For the CDR3, the DNA is TGTGCCAGCAGCTTACTTACGGTGAACACTGAAGCTTTCTTT.

This clonotype occurred a few times. The chain couples TRBV20-1 to TRBJ1-1; possible D gene TRBD1, 6 bases. CDR3 length: 14 residues. The germline V gene encodes CDR1 DFQATT and CDR2 SNEGSKA (reference sequence). Between the trimmed V and J ends, which lost 0 bases and 7 bases, there was a span of 15 bases. CDR3 amino acids: CSARDGGRISEAFF. CDR3 bases: TGCAGTGCTAGAGATGGGGGCCGAATAAGTGAAGCTTTCTTT.